The source of this T cell receptor (beta chain) is a study of T cells in Graves' hyperthyroidism and ophthalmopathy. Study-wide findings and caveats: From stable hyperthyroidism, ophthalmopathy was set apart by a 13 V-J model.

Amplification yielded TCR beta CDR3 regions, with RNA transcripts as the source. First-round RT-PCR of the TCR CDR3 relied on the HTBI primer set. TCRdb used MiXCR to reprocess the multiplex PCR reads, holding one entry per CDR3 protein. Seen here are approximately 220,000 distinct CDR3 sequences, approximately 20% observed once, and the top ten hold 35% to 50%. This clonotype showed up many times. Its antigen is not identified. Orbital computed tomography and thyroid ultrasound, together with serum TRAb and thyroxine and clinical symptoms, were used for diagnoses. Germline lookup yields CDR1 PRHDT and CDR2 FYEKMQ (reference sequence). CDR3 length equals 14 residues. V was pared by 3 bases and J by 1 base, with 2 bases of the junction left unmatched.

The gene calls are TRBV13 and TRBJ1-1, with 7 bases that match TRBD1. The sequencing input was blood. The receptor was derived from a man in his forties with Graves' hyperthyroidism. In DNA form, the CDR3 reads TGTGCCAGCAGCTTCCAGGGGGGGAACACTGAAGCTTTCTTT. Encoded protein: CASSFQGGNTEAFF.